The present T cell receptor beta chain was sequenced within a study of cytomegalovirus exposure and HLA in healthy donors. Overall study context: In a later analysis, the 120 or so validation repertoires were reported to have used the same platform as the roughly 670 first-cohort repertoires. Whole-study findings and limits: The classifier reportedly diagnosed cytomegalovirus status with high specificity and sensitivity. In vitro checks showed that a few CMV-associated chains really do target CMV antigens.

This CDR3 spans 15 amino acids. Germline lookup yields CDR1 MNHNS and CDR2 SASEGT. V shed 3 bases and J 7 bases; nucleotides not matched to a gene: 8. This clone was seen at least ten times. Its antigen remains unknown. Method: immunoSEQ multiplex PCR; TCRdb's copy keeps in-frame clones and lacks some. The sample consists of about 180,000 clones, 85% of them appearing once. V is TRBV6-1 and J is TRBJ2-1, with TRBD1 matching over 8 bases. The sequence came from a man younger than 35 in good health and CMV-seropositive. Sequenced input: PBMCs. CDR3 amino acids: CASSEPPGQVNEQFF. CDR3 sequence (DNA): TGTGCCAGCAGTGAGCCACCGGGACAGGTTAATGAGCAGTTCTTC.